This passage covers 27 T cell receptor beta chains from one sample sequenced in a study of blood T cell repertoires in COVID-19. The table came from immunoSEQ multiplex PCR; TCRdb's copy has only in-frame clones and leaves some out. Of about 370,000 clones in the sample, around 90% were seen once. Source material: peripheral blood. The receptor source for this set is a woman younger than 45 with COVID-19, enrolled during active disease.

J is TRBJ2-5 and V is TRBV4-1, with 8 bases fitting TRBD2. V shed 4 bases and J 1 base; nucleotides not matched to a gene: 8. Germline V gene data show CDR1 as MGHRA and CDR2 as YSYEKL. The length of the CDR3 is 16 residues. CDR3 in DNA: TGCGCCAGCAGCCTGCCGGGGGCGGGGGGCCAAGAGACCCAGTACTTC. It encodes CASSLPGAGGQETQYF.

This rearrangement joins TRBV18 to TRBJ2-7; maybe TRBD1 (6 bases). V lost 4 bases and J lost 6, with 13 bases in between. CDR3 length: 13 residues. In germline, CDR1 is KGHSH, CDR2 LQKENI. CDR3 DNA sequence: TGTGCCAGCTCACTGCCACAGGGTGGCGAGCAGTACTTC. It is translated as CASSLPQGGEQYF. The full variable domain, in which reference TRBV18 and TRBJ2-7 provide the parts outside the CDR3, is NAGVMQNPRHLVRRRGQEARLRCSPMKGHSHVYWYRQLPEEGLKFMVYLQKENIIDESGMPKERFSAEFPKEGPSILRIQQVVRGDSAAYFCASSLPQGGEQYFGPGTRLTVT.

The V call is TRBV24-1, the J call TRBJ2-1; TRBD2 matches at 10 bases. CDR1 is KGHDR, CDR2 SFDVKD, per germline. CDR3 length: 13 residues. After removal of 9 bases from V and 9 bases from J, the junction contained 7 bases not matched to a gene. The CDR3: CATRGSSGSEQFF. CDR3 nucleotides: TGTGCCACCCGGGGGTCTAGCGGGAGTGAGCAGTTCTTC.

Notes on this clone: This sample includes further DNA sequences coding for the same CDR3. This chain connects TRBV9 to TRBJ2-1, with 11 bases lining up with TRBD2. CDR1 SGDLS and CDR2 YYNGEE come from the germline V gene. The CDR3 is 16 residues long. V shed 2 bases, J shed 3 bases, and the junction held 4 bases outside the gene matches. The CDR3 is CASSVSGTSGYNEQFF. The CDR3 DNA follows: TGTGCCAGCAGCGTTTCCGGGACTAGCGGCTACAATGAGCAGTTCTTC. The full variable domain, rest sourced from reference TRBV9 and TRBJ2-1, is DSGVTQTPKHLITATGQRVTLRCSPRSGDLSVYWYQQSLDQGLQFLIQYYNGEERAKGNILERFSAQQFPDLHSELNLSSLELGDSALYFCASSVSGTSGYNEQFFGPGTRLTVL.

This chain links TRBV7-9 with TRBJ2-1; D not certain. Germline CDR1 SEHNR, CDR2 FQNEAQ (reference sequence). This CDR3 has 13 amino acids. V lost 5 bases, J lost 2 bases, and 7 bases lay in between. In nucleotides, the CDR3 is TGTGCCAGCAGCCTCCCCCCCTACAATGAGCAGTTCTTC. As protein: CASSLPPYNEQFF. The full variable domain, in which reference TRBV7-9 and TRBJ2-1 provide the parts outside the CDR3, is DTGVSQNPRHKITKRGQNVTFRCDPISEHNRLYWYRQTLGQGPEFLTYFQNEAQLEKSRLLSDRFSAERPKGSFSTLEIQRTEQGDSAMYLCASSLPPYNEQFFGPGTRLTVL.

The rearrangement joins TRBV7-6 to TRBJ2-1; 7 nucleotides match TRBD2. Germline loops: CDR1 SGHVS, CDR2 FNYEAQ. Losses at the gene ends were 3 bases for V and 0 bases for J; bases not matched to a gene: 2. The CDR3 runs to 15 residues. DNA for the CDR3: TGTGCCAGCAGCTTCCGACTAGCCTCCTACAATGAGCAGTTCTTC. Translating it yields CASSFRLASYNEQFF.

J is TRBJ1-4 and V is TRBV2, with D possibly matching TRBD1 (5 bases). The CDR3 loop spans 15 amino acids. The V end was cut by 4 bases, the J end by 0 bases, with 9 bases between. Per the germline V gene, CDR1 is SNHLY and CDR2 is FYNNEI. The CDR3 is CASSVGAATNEKLFF. As DNA, the CDR3 is TGTGCCAGCAGTGTTGGGGCGGCAACTAATGAAAAACTGTTTTTT. Variable domain in full (rest from reference TRBV2 and TRBJ1-4): EPEVTQTPSHQVTQMGQEVILRCVPISNHLYFYWYRQILGQKVEFLVSFYNNEISEKSEIFDDQFSVERPDGSNFTLKIRSTKLEDSAMYFCASSVGAATNEKLFFGSGTQLSVL.

The rearrangement uses TRBV7-6 and TRBJ2-2; TRBD2 matches 11 bases. The trim removed 0 bases at V and 6 bases at J, leaving 6 bases unmatched. This CDR3 has 17 residues. The germline gives CDR1 SGHVS, CDR2 FNYEAQ. The CDR3 is CASSLALTSGTPGELFF. The CDR3 DNA sequence: TGTGCCAGCAGCTTAGCGCTGACTAGCGGGACCCCCGGGGAGCTGTTTTTT.

The chain employs TRBV14 and TRBJ1-6; no definite D call. Germline loops: CDR1 SGHDN, CDR2 FVKESK. V dropped 1 base and J dropped 2 bases, with 6 bases sitting between them. The CDR3 consists of 15 residues. CDR3 in DNA: TGTGCCAGCAGCCAAGTCACGGCCTATAATTCACCCCTCCACTTT. Translating it yields CASSQVTAYNSPLHF.

The chain couples TRBV28 to TRBJ1-2; tentatively, D is TRBD1 (5 bases). The CDR3 is 16 amino acids. Trimming shortened V by 6 bases and J by 0 bases, and 17 bases separated the two germline ends. CDR1 is MDHEN, CDR2 SYDVKM, per germline. CDR3 sequence (DNA): TGTGCCAGCAGCCTAGGTGGACAAATAGCTAACTATGGCTACACCTTC. Its protein product is CASSLGGQIANYGYTF.

The rearrangement links TRBV7-9 to TRBJ2-1; TRBD1 agrees at 7 bases. The CDR3 spans 15 residues. Germline trimming cut 5 bases from V and 4 bases from J; bases unmatched to any gene: 8. The germline V gene encodes CDR1 SEHNR and CDR2 FQNEAQ (reference sequence). The CDR3 sequence is CASSPLGQRYNEQFF. CDR3 nucleotides: TGTGCCAGCAGCCCTCTGGGACAGCGTTACAATGAGCAGTTCTTC.

This sequence joins TRBV19 and TRBJ2-1, with D tentatively TRBD2 (5 bases). The germline CDR1 and CDR2 sequences are LNHDA and SQIVND (reference sequence). This CDR3 has 17 amino acids. The ends were cut back, 5 bases at V and 3 bases at J, with 20 bases in the middle. The chain's CDR3 is CASSEPGRADLYNEQFF. The CDR3 coding sequence is TGTGCCAGTAGTGAACCGGGCCGAGCGGACCTCTACAATGAGCAGTTCTTC.

This clone was counted a few times. V and J are TRBV2 and TRBJ2-7; 7 bases match TRBD1. The J segment lost 6 bases and the V segment lost 8 bases, leaving 7 bases of the junction unmatched. Germline CDR1 reads SNHLY; CDR2 reads FYNNEI. This CDR3 region has 12 residues. CDR3 DNA sequence: TGTGCCAGCGATAGACAGGGTGCCGAGCAGTACTTC. It encodes CASDRQGAEQYF. The whole variable domain, remainder taken from reference TRBV2 and TRBJ2-7, is EPEVTQTPSHQVTQMGQEVILRCVPISNHLYFYWYRQILGQKVEFLVSFYNNEISEKSEIFDDQFSVERPDGSNFTLKIRSTKLEDSAMYFCASDRQGAEQYFGPGTRLTVT.

The CDR3 coding sequence is TGTGCCAGCAGTTCCAGCGGGAGAAGGTTGGACGGGGAGCTGTTTTTT. Amino acids: CASSSSGRRLDGELFF. The V gene is TRBV6-5, the J gene TRBJ2-2; 8 bases are a match to TRBD2. The CDR3 consists of 16 residues. J gave up 7 bases and V 4 bases, and 11 bases lay outside the gene matches. From germline, CDR1 is MNHEY and CDR2 SVGAGI.

J is TRBJ1-2 and V is TRBV6-5; no clear D gene. The V gene's germline CDR1 is MNHEY and CDR2 SVGAGI. The V and J ends lost 4 bases and 4 bases respectively, with 13 bases between them. This CDR3 spans 14 amino acids. The CDR3 DNA is TGTGCCAGCAGTTCAACCCCAGTCATCTATGGCTACACCTTC. It is translated as CASSSTPVIYGYTF.

The rearrangement uses TRBV27 and TRBJ2-1, with 7 bases identical to TRBD2. The CDR3 extends over 13 amino acids. In germline, CDR1 is MNHEY, CDR2 SMNVEV (reference sequence). Trimming took 0 bases from V and 9 from J; bases not matched to a gene: 2. DNA of the CDR3: TGTGCCAGCAGTTTATCGGGAGGGACTGAGCAGTTCTTC. It is translated as CASSLSGGTEQFF.

The chain has TRBV27 and TRBJ2-1; possible D gene TRBD2, 5 bases. The germline V gene encodes CDR1 MNHEY and CDR2 SMNVEV (reference sequence). The V end was cut by 2 bases, the J end by 6 bases, with 14 bases between. The CDR3 extends over 15 amino acids. The CDR3 region has the DNA TGTGCCAGCAGTTTAAGCGGAGGTCCCCTCAATGAGCAGTTCTTC. Its protein is CASSLSGGPLNEQFF.

This rearrangement joins TRBV19 to TRBJ1-2; 9 bases are shared with TRBD1. Germline V gene lookup returns CDR1 LNHDA and CDR2 SQIVND (reference sequence). The CDR3 loop spans 19 amino acids. Germline trimming cut 7 bases from V and 4 bases from J; bases unmatched to any gene: 22. The chain's CDR3 is CASTLRLGQGFQSLYGYTF. The CDR3 DNA follows: TGTGCCAGTACCCTACGATTGGGACAGGGCTTTCAATCGCTCTATGGCTACACCTTC.

This clone occurred once. CDR3 sequence (DNA): TGTGCCAGTAGTTTGACAGGGGGCGCTCCCTATGGCTACACCTTC. The encoded protein is CASSLTGGAPYGYTF. V gene TRBV19 combines with J gene TRBJ1-2; 10 bases are a match to TRBD1. CDR1 and CDR2 from the germline V gene are LNHDA and SQIVND (reference sequence). The ends lost 5 bases at V and 4 bases at J; junction bases unmatched: 7. There are 15 residues in the CDR3.

V is TRBV10-3 and J is TRBJ2-1; D is uncertain. This CDR3 region has 12 residues. Germline loops: CDR1 ENHRY, CDR2 SYGVKD. V was clipped by 5 bases and J by 5 bases, with 7 bases between them. CDR3 DNA: TGTGCCATCAGTCCCCTAGACAATGAGCAGTTCTTC. This translates into CAISPLDNEQFF.

CDR3: CASSTRVGLPYEQYV. DNA for the CDR3: TGTGCCAGTAGTACTCGGGTGGGACTCCCCTACGAGCAGTACGTC. This chain uses TRBV19 with TRBJ2-7; a weak D match, TRBD2 (6 bases). CDR1 and CDR2 from the germline V gene are LNHDA and SQIVND (reference sequence). This CDR3 is built from 15 residues. The V gene lost 4 bases and the J gene lost 2 bases, with 15 bases spanning the gap.

The rearrangement links TRBV7-2 to TRBJ2-2, with 10 bases lining up with TRBD1. The V and J ends lost 6 bases and 3 bases, in that order; junction bases with no gene match: 4. CDR3 length: 15 residues. Per germline, CDR1 SGHTA and CDR2 FQGNSA. The CDR3 spells CASRLGQGDTGELFF. CDR3 coding DNA: TGTGCCAGCAGGCTAGGACAGGGGGACACCGGGGAGCTGTTTTTT.

This clone was seen a handful of times. This CDR3 is also generated by other DNA sequences in the sample. The chain couples TRBV4-1 to TRBJ1-2; D not resolved. This CDR3 contains 13 residues. CDR1 and CDR2 (germline): MGHRA, YSYEKL. The V and J ends lost 0 bases and 1 base respectively, with 3 bases between them. CDR3 in amino acids: CASSQDINYGYTF. The CDR3 DNA sequence: TGCGCCAGCAGCCAAGATATTAACTATGGCTACACCTTC.

The chain combines TRBV9 with TRBJ2-1, with 7 nucleotides matching TRBD1. The V gene end was trimmed by 5 bases and the J gene end by 9 bases; junction bases not matched to a gene: 14. Germline CDR1 and CDR2: SGDLS and YYNGEE. The CDR3 is 15 residues long. The CDR3 is CASRDTKTGIGEQFF. DNA of the CDR3: TGTGCCAGCAGGGATACTAAGACAGGGATTGGTGAGCAGTTCTTC.

The table lists this clone with a count of one. The V call is TRBV24-1, the J call TRBJ2-3; 10 nucleotides agree with TRBD2. From germline, CDR1 is KGHDR and CDR2 SFDVKD. Trimming at V came to 4 bases and at J to 3 bases, leaving 9 bases not matched to a gene. The length of the CDR3 is 17 residues. In DNA, the CDR3 is TGTGCCACCAGTGACCCTAGCGGGAGTTTGTCTACAGATACGCAGTATTTT. As protein: CATSDPSGSLSTDTQYF.

This rearrangement joins TRBV29-1 to TRBJ2-3; tentative D call: TRBD2 (6 bases). The ends were cut back, 4 bases at V and 3 bases at J, with 11 bases in the middle. The CDR3 covers 13 residues. The germline V gene has CDR1 SQVTM and CDR2 ANQGSEA. CDR3 residues: CSVGVAATDTQYF. CDR3 sequence (DNA): TGCAGCGTTGGGGTAGCGGCGACAGATACGCAGTATTTT.

V usage is TRBV6-1 and J usage is TRBJ1-2, with 8 bases identical to TRBD1. V shed 2 bases and J 11 bases; nucleotides not matched to a gene: 10. Germline-derived CDR1 and CDR2 are MNHNS and SASEGT. The CDR3 totals 14 residues. The CDR3 protein is CASSEIGSQGVYTF. The CDR3, as DNA: TGTGCCAGCAGTGAAATCGGTTCACAGGGGGTATACACCTTC.